The 26 T cell receptor beta chains presented below share a single source sample, sequenced in a study of Ad26.COV2.S vaccination and SARS-CoV-2 variants. The treatment is: over 15 received Ad26.COV2.S at low or high dose, single or two shots; about five received placebo; per-sample allocation not given. After the first vaccine or placebo injection, samples were drawn on day 63. Some clones are missing from TCRdb's copy, which holds only in-frame ones; the method was immunoSEQ multiplex PCR. The sample carries more than 400,000 clones, around 91% recorded once. Material: peripheral blood, obtained in a trial of Ad26.COV2.S vaccine versus placebo. The source is a person between 18 and 60 years old who received the Ad26.COV2.S COVID-19 vaccine or a placebo.

This rearrangement joins TRBV7-2 to TRBJ2-7; 12 nucleotides align to TRBD2. V shed 2 bases, J shed 5 bases, and the junction held 4 bases outside the gene matches. The germline V gene encodes CDR1 SGHTA and CDR2 FQGNSA. The CDR3 covers 15 residues. CDR3 sequence reads: CASSLTSGRRDEQYF. CDR3 DNA: TGTGCCAGCAGCTTAACTAGCGGGAGGCGCGACGAGCAGTACTTC.

This chain links TRBV30 with TRBJ2-1; 8 nucleotides match TRBD2. J gave up 6 bases and V 8 bases, and 9 bases lay outside the gene matches. The CDR3 length is 13 residues. Germline-derived CDR1 and CDR2 are GTSNPN and SVGIG (reference sequence). CDR3 nucleotides: TGTGCCGGAGGGGGTAGCGGGATCAATGAGCAGTTCTTC. Translated, it gives CAGGGSGINEQFF.

This chain joins TRBV11-3 and TRBJ1-2; 10 nucleotides line up with TRBD1. Trimming removed 3 bases from V and 13 bases from J; junction bases left unmatched: 8. CDR1 SGHNT and CDR2 YENEEA come from the germline V gene. CDR3 length equals 13 residues. The CDR3 is CASSFGDRGLPTF. The CDR3 region has the DNA TGTGCCAGCAGCTTCGGGGACAGGGGCCTCCCCACCTTC.

The chain has TRBV7-3 and TRBJ2-6; D uncertain. Trimming removed 0 bases from V and 1 base from J, with 10 bases in between. This CDR3 has 17 residues. The V gene's germline CDR1 is SGHTA and CDR2 FQGTGA. CDR3 loop: CASSLTGFESGANVLTF. CDR3 coding DNA: TGTGCCAGCAGCTTAACGGGTTTTGAATCTGGGGCCAACGTCCTGACTTTC.

This clone was seen only a few times. The V gene is TRBV28, the J gene TRBJ1-6, with unresolved D. V lost 5 bases and J 9 bases, leaving 17 bases between the germline ends. Germline lookup yields CDR1 MDHEN and CDR2 SYDVKM. This CDR3 is 15 amino acids long. The CDR3: CASSLRGGMGSPLHF. The CDR3 nucleotides are TGTGCCAGCAGTCTTCGAGGAGGTATGGGTTCACCCCTCCACTTT.

V usage is TRBV10-2 and J usage is TRBJ1-4; tentatively, D is TRBD1 (6 bases). Trimming pared 6 bases from V and 8 bases from J, leaving 16 bases between. Germline lookup yields CDR1 WSHSY and CDR2 SAAADI. CDR3 size: 14 residues. The CDR3 bases are TGCGCCAGCAGAAGGGACATTAGGCGGGAAAAACTGTTTTTT. Its translation is CASRRDIRREKLFF.

This clone was observed a handful of times. V and J are TRBV6-1 and TRBJ2-7; tentatively, D is TRBD2 (6 bases). Looked up from germline, CDR1 is MNHNS and CDR2 is SASEGT. CDR3 size: 15 residues. Trimming removed 2 bases from V and 1 base from J, with 12 bases in between. CDR3 sequence: CASSELAGWSYEQYF. For the CDR3, the DNA is TGTGCCAGCAGTGAACTGGCGGGGTGGTCCTACGAGCAGTACTTC.

The genes are TRBV5-1 and TRBJ2-5, with no clear D. Germline loops: CDR1 SGHRS, CDR2 YFSETQ. The CDR3 runs to 13 residues. Trimming pared 2 bases from V and 9 bases from J, leaving 14 bases between. Written as DNA, the CDR3 is TGCGCCAGCAGCTTTGACACAAGAGAAGCCCAGTACTTC. Protein: CASSFDTREAQYF.

V usage is TRBV4-2 and J usage is TRBJ2-7, with 7 bases that match TRBD2. This CDR3 spans 17 amino acids. After removal of 0 bases from V and 4 bases from J, the junction contained 12 bases not matched to a gene. Germline-derived CDR1 and CDR2 are LGHNA and YNFKEQ. The CDR3 region is CASSQEGAGMLMYEQYF. The CDR3 DNA reads as TGTGCCAGCAGCCAAGAGGGAGCGGGGATGCTGATGTACGAGCAGTACTTC.

The V and J genes are TRBV7-2 and TRBJ1-5, with no clear D. Germline CDR1 reads SGHTA; CDR2 reads FQGNSA. The CDR3 has 13 residues. Trimming took 1 base from V and 9 from J, leaving 10 bases between them. CDR3 DNA sequence: TGTGCCAGCAGCTTAGGAAGGGATTGGCCCCAGCATTTT. Protein sequence: CASSLGRDWPQHF.

The J gene is TRBJ2-1, the V gene TRBV2; D gene uncertain. This CDR3 has 14 amino acids. Germline values: CDR1 SNHLY, CDR2 FYNNEI. V was clipped by 7 bases and J by 0 bases, with 10 bases between them. The CDR3 loop is CASKQILSYNEQFF. The CDR3 DNA is TGTGCCAGCAAGCAGATACTCTCCTACAATGAGCAGTTCTTC.

The chain uses TRBV7-8 and TRBJ2-7; 8 positions match TRBD2. Germline CDR1 reads SGHVS; CDR2 reads FQNEAQ. This CDR3 spans 17 amino acids. With V trimmed by 0 bases and J by 2 bases, 9 bases remained unmatched. The CDR3 sequence is CASSLARWTSSPYEQYF. DNA of the CDR3: TGTGCCAGCAGCTTAGCGCGGTGGACTAGCAGCCCCTACGAGCAGTACTTC.

The V and J genes are TRBV6-4 and TRBJ2-5; D not resolved. Germline V lookup: CDR1 MRHNA, CDR2 SNTAGT. This CDR3 comprises 11 residues. The V end was cut by 7 bases, the J end by 5 bases, with 8 bases between. CDR3 nucleotide sequence: TGTGCCAGCATTACGAGGGAGACCCAGTACTTC. Its protein product is CASITRETQYF.

The chain combines TRBV7-2 with TRBJ1-4; perhaps TRBD1 as D (6 bases). Germline V gene data show CDR1 as SGHTA and CDR2 as FQGNSA. Trimming shortened V by 2 bases and J by 0 bases, and 13 bases separated the two germline ends. CDR3 length equals 17 residues. The CDR3 DNA sequence: TGTGCCAGCAGCTTAAGGGACACCGGAGCAACTAATGAAAAACTGTTTTTT. Translated: CASSLRDTGATNEKLFF.

Note on this clone: Other DNA sequences within the sample encode an identical CDR3. The chain recombines TRBV2 with TRBJ1-1; no definite D call. The CDR3 contains 13 residues. V was clipped by 5 bases and J by 0 bases, with 7 bases between them. Germline CDR1 reads SNHLY; CDR2 reads FYNNEI. CDR3 amino acids: CASSPTMNTEAFF. CDR3 DNA: TGTGCCAGCAGTCCTACCATGAACACTGAAGCTTTCTTT.

The chain links TRBV5-1 to TRBJ2-1; 7 bases map to TRBD2. CDR3 length: 15 residues. Per the germline V gene, CDR1 is SGHRS and CDR2 is YFSETQ. J was trimmed by 6 bases and V by 6 bases; bases with no gene match: 12. The CDR3 loop reads CASTTSSGTINEQFF. As DNA, the CDR3 is TGCGCCAGCACGACTTCATCCGGGACTATCAATGAGCAGTTCTTC.

The rearrangement links TRBV7-3 to TRBJ2-7; TRBD1 matches at 8 bases. CDR1 and CDR2 from the germline V gene are SGHTA and FQGTGA. The CDR3 length is 14 residues. Trimming removed 6 bases from V and 2 bases from J; junction bases left unmatched: 6. The CDR3 DNA is TGTGCCAGCAGTTCAGACAGGGGCGCCTACGAGCAGTACTTC. Translating gives CASSSDRGAYEQYF.

The chain links TRBV23-1 to TRBJ2-2; 11 bases are a match to TRBD1. TRBV23-1 qualifies as an ORF whose function is uncertain. This CDR3 is built from 15 residues. The V gene end was trimmed by 4 bases and the J gene end by 6 bases; junction bases not matched to a gene: 4. The CDR3 protein is CASSRKGQGAGELFF. CDR3 in DNA: TGCGCCAGCAGTCGAAAGGGACAGGGGGCCGGGGAGCTGTTTTTT.

This chain connects TRBV24-1 to TRBJ2-5, with D perhaps given as TRBD1 or TRBD2 (6 bases each). With 2 bases removed from V and 5 bases from J, the gap between germline ends came to 23 bases. Germline assignment: CDR1 KGHDR and CDR2 SFDVKD. The CDR3 covers 18 residues. CDR3 region: CATSDWGAQVAGRETQYF. CDR3 bases: TGTGCCACCAGTGATTGGGGGGCCCAAGTGGCGGGAAGGGAGACCCAGTACTTC.

The chain combines TRBV24-1 with TRBJ2-1, with TRBD2 identical over 10 bases. V was clipped by 4 bases and J by 7 bases; unmatched bases: 15. There are 18 residues in the CDR3. From germline, CDR1 is KGHDR and CDR2 SFDVKD. The CDR3 is CATSEPSGRAGLRNEQFF. CDR3 sequence (DNA): TGTGCCACCAGTGAACCCAGCGGGAGGGCCGGGCTTAGGAATGAGCAGTTCTTC.

The chain is built from TRBV5-1 and TRBJ2-7; D uncertain. This CDR3 spans 13 amino acids. Germline V gene lookup returns CDR1 SGHRS and CDR2 YFSETQ. Trimming cost V 2 bases and J 3 bases, with 9 bases left between them. The CDR3 sequence: CASSFPSNYEQYF. The DNA for the CDR3 is TGCGCCAGCAGCTTTCCCTCTAACTACGAGCAGTACTTC.

This clone showed up just once. This chain joins TRBV9 and TRBJ2-5, with D possibly being TRBD2 (6 bases). This CDR3 comprises 15 residues. V was trimmed by 0 bases and J by 7 bases, leaving 16 bases between them. CDR1 and CDR2 (germline): SGDLS, YYNGEE. The CDR3 nucleotides are TGTGCCAGCAGCGTAGCGGGGACTTGGCAGGGGACCCAGTACTTC. It translates to CASSVAGTWQGTQYF.

The J gene is TRBJ2-1, the V gene TRBV7-2, with D tentatively TRBD1 (6 bases). This CDR3 has 15 amino acids. Between the trimmed V and J ends, which lost 5 bases and 8 bases, there was a span of 19 bases. From germline, CDR1 is SGHTA and CDR2 FQGNSA. In nucleotides, the CDR3 is TGTGCCAGCAGCCGCGGACAGTGGGGTATCGATGAGCAGTTCTTC. Translation gives CASSRGQWGIDEQFF.

This chain joins TRBV24-1 and TRBJ1-5; D perhaps matches TRBD1 (6 bases). V was pared by 8 bases and J by 3 bases, with 13 bases between. CDR1 is KGHDR and CDR2 is SFDVKD in the germline V gene. The CDR3 has 14 residues. Written as DNA, the CDR3 is TGTGCCACCAATGGGGGGGGCCTCAATCAGCCCCAGCATTTT. This encodes CATNGGGLNQPQHF.

The gene calls are TRBV11-1 and TRBJ1-1; 11 nucleotides align to TRBD1. Trimming at V came to 4 bases and at J to 0 bases, leaving 4 bases not matched to a gene. This CDR3 has 16 amino acids. The V gene's germline CDR1 is SGHAT and CDR2 FQDESV (reference sequence). CDR3 coding DNA: TGTGCCAGCAGCTCGCGGACAGGGGGCATGAACACTGAAGCTTTCTTT. This gives the protein CASSSRTGGMNTEAFF.

The chain couples TRBV15 to TRBJ2-1; perhaps TRBD2 as D (5 bases). CDR3 length: 15 amino acids. Trimming removed 3 bases from V and 0 bases from J, with 9 bases in between. Germline CDR1 is LNHNV and CDR2 is YYDKDF (reference sequence). CDR3 nucleotide sequence: TGTGCCACCAGCAGGACTACCAGCTCCTACAATGAGCAGTTCTTC. Protein: CATSRTTSSYNEQFF.